This is a list of T cell receptor beta chains from one sample in a study of shared clonotypes between healthy human individuals. Profiled with immunoSEQ multiplex PCR; TCRdb holds only in-frame clones, not every one. In the table there are about 2.4 million clones, 90% to 95% of which are singletons. Sequences were obtained from naive CD4+ T cells from PBMCs. The receptors were gathered from a young man in good health. Some clones in this sample may be carry-over from other donors' samples. Both conserved end residues are part of each CDR3. Fields, in order: CDR3 protein, CDR3 DNA, D gene, J gene, V gene, clone size. A D gene is named only where the DNA matches it firmly. A row's size may be missing; if present it is once, few, many or a size class.

CASSFVGPNEQFF | TGTGCCAGCAGTTTCGTCGGTCCGAATGAGCAGTTCTTC | . | TRBJ2-1 | TRBV27 | .
CASSERGPSGGRGEQYF | TGTGCCAGCAGTGAAAGGGGGCCTAGCGGAGGAAGGGGCGAACAGTACTTC | . | TRBJ2-7 | TRBV6-1 | .
CASSVEPRGNIQYF | TGTGCCAGCAGCGTAGAACCCAGGGGGAACATTCAGTACTTC | TRBD1 | TRBJ2-4 | TRBV9 | .
CASSETTPRMGFF | TGTGCCAGCAGTGAAACTACGCCCAGGATGGGGTTCTTC | . | TRBJ2-1 | TRBV6-1 | .
CASAELFHPPDNQPQHF | TGTGCCAGCGCTGAACTTTTTCACCCTCCAGACAATCAGCCCCAGCATTTT | . | TRBJ1-5 | TRBV11-2 | .
CASSLDRNTEAFF | TGTGCCAGCAGCTTAGATCGGAACACTGAAGCTTTCTTT | . | TRBJ1-1 | TRBV11-2 | few
CAIQGVPVTDTQYF | TGTGCCATCCAGGGAGTGCCAGTCACAGATACGCAGTATTTT | . | TRBJ2-3 | TRBV6-1 | .
CASGWAGTGELFF | TGCGCCAGCGGCTGGGCTGGGACCGGGGAGCTGTTTTTT | . | TRBJ2-2 | TRBV5-1 | .
CASSLVAGSNQPQHF | TGTGCCAGCAGCTTAGTGGCCGGTAGCAATCAGCCCCAGCATTTT | . | TRBJ1-5 | TRBV7-2 | .
CASRGQANTEAFF | TGTGCCAGCAGGGGACAGGCGAACACTGAAGCTTTCTTT | TRBD1 | TRBJ1-1 | TRBV2 | few
CASSSGGGTPYEQYF | TGTGCCAGCAGCTCCGGGGGGGGGACTCCCTACGAGCAGTACTTC | TRBD2 | TRBJ2-7 | TRBV5-4 | once
CASSVIGGNTEAFF | TGTGCCAGCAGCGTGATAGGGGGAAACACTGAAGCTTTCTTT | . | TRBJ1-1 | TRBV9 | .
CASSVVGVIDYGYTF | TGTGCCAGCAGCGTAGTAGGGGTTATAGACTATGGCTACACCTTC | . | TRBJ1-2 | TRBV9 | .
CAWSRTGYNSPLHF | TGTGCCTGGAGTAGGACAGGGTATAATTCACCCCTCCACTTT | TRBD1 | TRBJ1-6 | TRBV30 | .
CAWSEGYHPQETQYF | TGTGCCTGGAGCGAGGGATACCACCCACAAGAGACCCAGTACTTC | . | TRBJ2-5 | TRBV30 | once
CASSDRVGETQYF | TGCGCCAGCAGTGATAGGGTAGGAGAGACCCAGTACTTC | . | TRBJ2-5 | TRBV10-2 | .
CASRERDGTQYF | TGTGCCAGCAGGGAGCGGGACGGGACCCAGTACTTC | TRBD2 | TRBJ2-5 | TRBV2 | .
CASSETDYYSNQPQHF | TGTGCCAGCAGTGAAACAGACTATTATAGCAATCAGCCCCAGCATTTT | . | TRBJ1-5 | TRBV6-1 | .
CASTDTNSPLHF | TGTGCCAGCACGGATACGAATTCACCCCTCCACTTT | . | TRBJ1-6 | TRBV28 | .
CASSFGRVREQYF | TGTGCCAGCAGCTTTGGACGTGTGCGGGAGCAGTACTTC | . | TRBJ2-7 | TRBV7-9 | .
CASSLYGSGRDRNEQFF | TGTGCCAGCAGTTTGTATGGGAGCGGAAGGGATAGGAATGAGCAGTTCTTC | . | TRBJ2-1 | TRBV28 | .
CASSPPGRDTQYF | TGTGCCAGCTCACCACCTGGGAGAGATACGCAGTATTTT | . | TRBJ2-3 | TRBV18 | .
CASSLATIQGANEKLFF | TGCGCCAGCAGCTTAGCAACGATACAGGGAGCTAATGAAAAACTGTTTTTT | . | TRBJ1-4 | TRBV5-1 | once
CATSRALAGSYNEQFF | TGTGCCACCAGCAGAGCACTAGCGGGATCCTACAATGAGCAGTTCTTC | TRBD2 | TRBJ2-1 | TRBV15 | .
CAISGQGEETQYF | TGTGCCATCAGTGGACAGGGGGAAGAGACCCAGTACTTC | TRBD1 | TRBJ2-5 | TRBV10-3 | once
CASSSTGSSYNEQFF | TGTGCCAGCAGTAGTACGGGATCCTCCTACAATGAGCAGTTCTTC | . | TRBJ2-1 | TRBV28 | .
CASSEGDGGTKLFF | TGTGCCAGCAGTGAGGGGGACGGGGGTACGAAACTGTTTTTT | . | TRBJ1-4 | TRBV2 | .
CASTTPEGGAGELFF | TGTGCCAGCACCACCCCGGAGGGGGGAGCCGGGGAGCTGTTTTTT | . | TRBJ2-2 | TRBV28 | once
CASSLTGQGGNEQFF | TGTGCCAGCTCACTCACAGGACAGGGGGGGAATGAGCAGTTCTTC | TRBD1 | TRBJ2-1 | TRBV18 | .
CASSRLDTGELFF | TGTGCCAGCTCCCGTTTGGACACCGGGGAGCTGTTTTTT | . | TRBJ2-2 | TRBV5-8 | .
CASSVGGSGTLYNEQFF | TGTGCCAGCAGCGTAGGGGGAAGCGGGACCCTCTACAATGAGCAGTTCTTC | TRBD2 | TRBJ2-1 | TRBV9 | .
CASSLIRLSEQFF | TGTGCCAGCAGCTTAATCCGACTGTCAGAGCAGTTCTTC | . | TRBJ2-1 | TRBV7-3 | .
CASSLVGVAGANVLTF | TGTGCCAGCAGCTTAGTCGGGGTCGCTGGGGCCAACGTCCTGACTTTC | . | TRBJ2-6 | TRBV7-2 | .
CASSPHNTGELFF | TGTGCCAGCAGCCCGCACAACACCGGGGAGCTGTTTTTT | . | TRBJ2-2 | TRBV9 | .
CASSLDYSGASTF | TGTGCCAGCAGCTTAGACTATTCGGGCGCATCCACCTTC | . | TRBJ1-2 | TRBV11-2 | .
CSVGPGNAGGNQPQHF | TGCAGCGTTGGCCCAGGTAACGCCGGAGGCAATCAGCCCCAGCATTTT | . | TRBJ1-5 | TRBV29-1 | .
CASSYSRDRTYEQYF | TGTGCCAGCAGTTACTCCAGGGACAGGACCTACGAGCAGTACTTC | TRBD1 | TRBJ2-7 | TRBV6-5 | .
CASSRTSGRGTDTQYF | TGTGCCAGCAGCCGTACTAGCGGTCGCGGCACAGATACGCAGTATTTT | TRBD2 | TRBJ2-3 | TRBV28 | .